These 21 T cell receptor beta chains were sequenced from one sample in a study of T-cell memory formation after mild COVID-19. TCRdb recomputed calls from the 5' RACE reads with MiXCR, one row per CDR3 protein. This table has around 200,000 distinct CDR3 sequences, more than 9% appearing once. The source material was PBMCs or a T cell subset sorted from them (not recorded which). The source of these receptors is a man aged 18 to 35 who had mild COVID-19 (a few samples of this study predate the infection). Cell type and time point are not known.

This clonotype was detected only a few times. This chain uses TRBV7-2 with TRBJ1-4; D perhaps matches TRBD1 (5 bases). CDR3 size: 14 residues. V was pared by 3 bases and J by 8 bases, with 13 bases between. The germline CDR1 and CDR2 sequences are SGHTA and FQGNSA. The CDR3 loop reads CASSFGGVGEKLFF. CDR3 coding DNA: TGTGCCAGCAGCTTCGGAGGGGTTGGGGAAAAACTGTTTTTT. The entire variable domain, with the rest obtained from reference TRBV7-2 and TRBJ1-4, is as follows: GAGVSQSPSNKVTEKGKDVELRCDPISGHTALYWYRQSLGQGLEFLIYFQGNSAPDKSGLPSDRFSAERTGGSVSTLTIQRTQQEDSAVYLCASSFGGVGEKLFFGSGTQLSVL.

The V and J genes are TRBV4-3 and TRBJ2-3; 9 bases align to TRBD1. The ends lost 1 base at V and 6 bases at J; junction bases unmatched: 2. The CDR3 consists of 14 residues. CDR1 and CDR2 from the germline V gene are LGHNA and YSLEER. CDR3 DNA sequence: TGCGCCAGCAGCCAAGGACAGGGGGGCGATACGCAGTATTTT. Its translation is CASSQGQGGDTQYF.

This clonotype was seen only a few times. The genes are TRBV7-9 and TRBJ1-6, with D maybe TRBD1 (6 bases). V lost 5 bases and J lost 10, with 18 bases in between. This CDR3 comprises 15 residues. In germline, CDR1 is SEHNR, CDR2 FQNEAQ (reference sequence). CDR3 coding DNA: TGTGCCAGCAGCCGTGACCAGGGGAGACAATCACCCCTCCACTTT. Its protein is CASSRDQGRQSPLHF.

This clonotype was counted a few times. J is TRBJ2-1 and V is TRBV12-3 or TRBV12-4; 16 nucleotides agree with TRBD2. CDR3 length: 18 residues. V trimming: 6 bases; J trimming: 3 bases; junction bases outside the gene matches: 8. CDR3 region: CASRLGLAGGLNYNEQFF. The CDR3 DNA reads TGTGCCAGCAGACTGGGACTAGCGGGGGGGCTAAACTACAATGAGCAGTTCTTC.

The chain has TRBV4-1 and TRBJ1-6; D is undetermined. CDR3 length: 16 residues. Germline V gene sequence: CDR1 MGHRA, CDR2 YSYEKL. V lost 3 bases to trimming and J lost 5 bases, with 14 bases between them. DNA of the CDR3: TGCGCCAGCAGCCACCCCACCGGGAGGGATAATTCACCCCTCCACTTT. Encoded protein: CASSHPTGRDNSPLHF.

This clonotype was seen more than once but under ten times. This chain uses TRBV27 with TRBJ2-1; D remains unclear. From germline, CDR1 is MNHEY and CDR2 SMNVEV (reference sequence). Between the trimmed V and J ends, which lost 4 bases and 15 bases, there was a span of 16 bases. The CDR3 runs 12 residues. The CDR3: CASSSGAGSWFF. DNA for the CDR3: TGTGCCAGCAGTTCGGGTGCTGGGTCGTGGTTCTTC.

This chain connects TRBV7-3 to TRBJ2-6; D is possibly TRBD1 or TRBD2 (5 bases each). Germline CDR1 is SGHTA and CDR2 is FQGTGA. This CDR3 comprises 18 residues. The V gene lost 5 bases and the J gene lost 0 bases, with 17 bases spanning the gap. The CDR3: CASSLTGTVNSGANVLTF. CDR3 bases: TGTGCCAGCAGCCTCACCGGGACCGTAAACTCTGGGGCCAACGTCCTGACTTTC.

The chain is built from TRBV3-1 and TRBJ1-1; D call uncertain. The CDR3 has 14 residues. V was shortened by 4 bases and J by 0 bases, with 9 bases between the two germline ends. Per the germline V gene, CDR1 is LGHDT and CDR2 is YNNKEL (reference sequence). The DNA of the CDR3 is TGTGCCAGCAGCCCGAGTGAGATGAACACTGAAGCTTTCTTT. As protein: CASSPSEMNTEAFF.

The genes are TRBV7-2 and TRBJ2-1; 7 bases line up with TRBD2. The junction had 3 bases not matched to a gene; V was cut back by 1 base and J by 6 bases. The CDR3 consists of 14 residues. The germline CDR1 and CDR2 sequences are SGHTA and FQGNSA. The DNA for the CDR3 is TGTGCCAGCAGCTTAGGGACTAGTTCCAATGAGCAGTTCTTC. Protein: CASSLGTSSNEQFF. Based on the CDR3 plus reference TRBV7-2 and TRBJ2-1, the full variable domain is GAGVSQSPSNKVTEKGKDVELRCDPISGHTALYWYRQSLGQGLEFLIYFQGNSAPDKSGLPSDRFSAERTGGSVSTLTIQRTQQEDSAVYLCASSLGTSSNEQFFGPGTRLTVL.

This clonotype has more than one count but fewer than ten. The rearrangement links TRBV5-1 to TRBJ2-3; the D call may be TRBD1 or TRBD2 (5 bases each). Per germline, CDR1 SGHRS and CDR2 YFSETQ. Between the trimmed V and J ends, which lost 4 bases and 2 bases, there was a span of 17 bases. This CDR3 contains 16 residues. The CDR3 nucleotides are TGCGCCAGCAGCAGGGGACCGATAGGGGACACAGATACGCAGTATTTT. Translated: CASSRGPIGDTDTQYF.

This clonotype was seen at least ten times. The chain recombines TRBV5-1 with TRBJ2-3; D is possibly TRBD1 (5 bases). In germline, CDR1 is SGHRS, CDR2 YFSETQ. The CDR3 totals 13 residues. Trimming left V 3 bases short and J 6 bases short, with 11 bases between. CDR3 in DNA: TGCGCCAGCAGCTCTACTCCAGGGGATACGCAGTATTTT. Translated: CASSSTPGDTQYF.

The CDR3, as DNA: TGTGCCAGCAGTTTTCTCGGACTATCCGGGGAGCTGTTTTTT. Translated: CASSFLGLSGELFF. V usage is TRBV6-2 or TRBV6-3 and J usage is TRBJ2-2; perhaps TRBD2 as D (6 bases). CDR1 and CDR2 from the germline V gene are MNHEY and SVGEGT. This CDR3 is 14 amino acids long. V gave up 4 bases and J gave up 6 bases, with 12 bases separating them.

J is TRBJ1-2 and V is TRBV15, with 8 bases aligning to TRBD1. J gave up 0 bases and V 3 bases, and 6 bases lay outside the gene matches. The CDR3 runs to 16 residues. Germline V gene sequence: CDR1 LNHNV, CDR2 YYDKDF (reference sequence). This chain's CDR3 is CATSRDREPANYGYTF. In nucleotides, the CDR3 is TGTGCCACCAGCAGGGACAGGGAACCGGCTAACTATGGCTACACCTTC.

CDR3 DNA: TGTGCCAGCAGTTTACGGGGGTCGACCTACAATGAGCAGTTCTTC. Protein product: CASSLRGSTYNEQFF. The V call is TRBV12-3 or TRBV12-4, the J call TRBJ2-1, with D tentatively TRBD2 (6 bases). The ends were cut back, 2 bases at V and 2 bases at J, with 10 bases in the middle. CDR3 length: 15 amino acids.

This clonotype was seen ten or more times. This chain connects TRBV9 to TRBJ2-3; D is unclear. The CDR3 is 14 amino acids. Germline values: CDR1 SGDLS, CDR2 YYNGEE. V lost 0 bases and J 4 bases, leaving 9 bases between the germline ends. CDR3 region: CASSVAASPDTQYF. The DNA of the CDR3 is TGTGCCAGCAGCGTAGCGGCCAGCCCAGATACGCAGTATTTT.

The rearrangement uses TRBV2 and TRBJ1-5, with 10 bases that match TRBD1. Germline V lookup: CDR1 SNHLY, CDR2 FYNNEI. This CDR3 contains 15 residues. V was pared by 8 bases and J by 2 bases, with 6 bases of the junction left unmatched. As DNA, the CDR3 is TGTGCCAGCGGGGGAGGACAGGGGGGCAATCAGCCCCAGCATTTT. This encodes CASGGGQGGNQPQHF.

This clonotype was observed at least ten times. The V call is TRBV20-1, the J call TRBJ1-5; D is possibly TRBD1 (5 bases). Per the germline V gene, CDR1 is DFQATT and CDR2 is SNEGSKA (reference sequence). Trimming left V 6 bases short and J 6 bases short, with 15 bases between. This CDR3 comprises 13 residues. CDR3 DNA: TGCAGTGCCCAAGCGGGGGGTACTCAGCCCCAGCATTTT. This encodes CSAQAGGTQPQHF.

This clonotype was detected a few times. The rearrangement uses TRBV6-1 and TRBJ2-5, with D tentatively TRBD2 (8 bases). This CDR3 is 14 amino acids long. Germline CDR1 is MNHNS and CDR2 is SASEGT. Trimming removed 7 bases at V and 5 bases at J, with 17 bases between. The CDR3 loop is CASTGGDSRETQYF. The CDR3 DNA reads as TGTGCCAGCACGGGGGGGGACAGTCGCGAGACCCAGTACTTC.

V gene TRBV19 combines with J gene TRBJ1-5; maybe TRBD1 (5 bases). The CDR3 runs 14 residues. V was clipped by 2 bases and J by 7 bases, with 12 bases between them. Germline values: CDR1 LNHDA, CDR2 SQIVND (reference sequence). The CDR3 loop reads CASSIPGGIQPQHF. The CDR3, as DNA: TGTGCCAGTAGTATACCGGGGGGGATCCAGCCCCAGCATTTT.

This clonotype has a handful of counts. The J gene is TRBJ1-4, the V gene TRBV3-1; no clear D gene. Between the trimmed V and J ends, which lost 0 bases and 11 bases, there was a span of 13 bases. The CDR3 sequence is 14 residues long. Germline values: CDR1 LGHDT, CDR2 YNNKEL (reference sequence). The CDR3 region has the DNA TGTGCCAGCAGCCAAGATCCGAGAGGGAAGAAACTGTTTTTT. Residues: CASSQDPRGKKLFF.

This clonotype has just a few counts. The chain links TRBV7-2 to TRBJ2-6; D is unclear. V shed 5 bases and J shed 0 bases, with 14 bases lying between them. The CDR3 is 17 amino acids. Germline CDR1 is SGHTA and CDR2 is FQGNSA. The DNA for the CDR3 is TGTGCCAGCAGCGTCCAAGGCCGCAGCTCTGGGGCCAACGTCCTGACTTTC. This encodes CASSVQGRSSGANVLTF.